Listed here is a single T cell receptor (beta chain). Its antigen is still unknown. Researchers amplified the TCR beta CDR3 regions from RNA transcripts. First-round RT-PCR targeting the TCR CDR3 was performed with the HTBI primer set. TCRdb analysed the multiplex PCR reads with MiXCR anew, one entry per CDR3 protein. The sample holds around 500,000 distinct CDR3 sequences, 12% to 15% seen once. The sample originates from a study of T cells in Graves' hyperthyroidism and ophthalmopathy. Study overall: Peripheral blood was acquired at first diagnosis, ahead of any therapy whatsoever.

V gave up 7 bases and J gave up 3 bases; unmatched junction bases: 10. The V gene's germline CDR1 is SNHLY and CDR2 FYNNEI. This CDR3 is built from 16 residues. General study results and limits: Ophthalmopathy was separated from stable hyperthyroidism by a 13 V-J model.

It was uncontrolled infection, other autoimmune disease, pregnancy or lactation that excluded patients. V gene TRBV2 combines with J gene TRBJ2-2; 8 positions agree with TRBD2. The sequenced sample consisted of blood. The source is a woman aged 40 to 55 with Graves' hyperthyroidism. This chain's CDR3 is CASTGSGKWDTGELFF. CDR3 nucleotides: TGTGCCAGCACGGGTAGCGGGAAGTGGGACACCGGGGAGCTGTTTTTT. Drawing the rest from reference TRBV2 and TRBJ2-2, the complete variable domain is EPEVTQTPSHQVTQMGQEVILRCVPISNHLYFYWYRQILGQKVEFLVSFYNNEISEKSEIFDDQFSVERPDGSNFTLKIRSTKLEDSAMYFCASTGSGKWDTGELFFGEGSRLTVL.